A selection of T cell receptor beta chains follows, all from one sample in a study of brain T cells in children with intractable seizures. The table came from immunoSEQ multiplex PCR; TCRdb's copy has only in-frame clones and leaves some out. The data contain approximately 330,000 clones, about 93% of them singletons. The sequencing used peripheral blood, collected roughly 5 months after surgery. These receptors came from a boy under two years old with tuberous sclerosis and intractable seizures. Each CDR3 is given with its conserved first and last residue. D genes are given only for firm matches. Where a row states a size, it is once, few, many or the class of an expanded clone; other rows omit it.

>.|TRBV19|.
CASMISGGTEAFF
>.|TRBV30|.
CAWSVRSNRQYF
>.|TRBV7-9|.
CASSLADASNEQFF
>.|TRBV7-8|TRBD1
CASSSLQGTYGYTF
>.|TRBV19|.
CASSIKNSGNTIYF
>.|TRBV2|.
CASRETSLVNTEAFF
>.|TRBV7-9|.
CASSLQGSNTEAFF
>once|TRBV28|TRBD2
CASSLLAGVAGDPHEQYF
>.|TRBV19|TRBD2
CASSIGLAEHNEQFF
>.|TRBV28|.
CASSLWETGTSYEQYF
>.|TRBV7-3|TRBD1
CASSSAIHRGPNYGYTF
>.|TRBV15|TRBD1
CATSRDRRQGAYGYTF
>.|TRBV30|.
CAWERQELNTEAFF
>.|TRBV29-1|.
CSVEGENYGYTF
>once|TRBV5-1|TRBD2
CASSRTSPHEQFF
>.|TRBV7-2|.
CASSLVGSYGYTF
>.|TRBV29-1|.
CSVVGGLYNEQFF
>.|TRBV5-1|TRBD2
CASSPSGTSYNEQFF
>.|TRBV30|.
CAWSVPRSRKTNEKLFF
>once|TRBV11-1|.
CASSFSTDTQYF
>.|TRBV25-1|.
CASSEFSGVEQYF
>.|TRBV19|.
CASSIEGGAYPETQYF
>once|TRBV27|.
CAASQIPTDTQYF
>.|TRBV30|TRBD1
CAWMGQGISRGYTF
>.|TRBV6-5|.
CASSYGAVGNTIYF
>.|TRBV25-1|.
CASSVAAVQETQYF
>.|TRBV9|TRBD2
CASSVDWASGQETQYF
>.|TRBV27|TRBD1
CASSPRQGLFYEQYF
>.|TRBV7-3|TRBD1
CASSQFNRDRDEQFF
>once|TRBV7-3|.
CASSFFPPRGVWDDSPLHF
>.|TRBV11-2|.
CASRYPGTKNTEAFF
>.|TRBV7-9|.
CASSPTGGWGDTEAFF
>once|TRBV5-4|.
CASQTGPNTEAFF
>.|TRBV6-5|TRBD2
CASSYSGTSGEETQYF
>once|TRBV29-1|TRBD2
CSAGGADEQYF
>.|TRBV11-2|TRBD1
CASSLGTGSSYEQYF
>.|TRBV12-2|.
CASRLTPRGRYYGYTF
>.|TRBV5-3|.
CGRREHSGGPQHF
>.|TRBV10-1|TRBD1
CASSGGQGPHEAFF
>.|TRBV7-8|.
CASSLGGRVSTNEKLFF
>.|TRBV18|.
CASSPPGSGTNSPLHF
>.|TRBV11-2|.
CASSLDDTTFSSSYNEQFF
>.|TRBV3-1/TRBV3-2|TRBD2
CASSPEWEGSYNEQFF
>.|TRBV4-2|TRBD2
CASSQDGPSGFQETQYF
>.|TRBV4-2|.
CASSDRAGTLYEQYF
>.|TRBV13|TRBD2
CASSLKVSGGLHSYNEQFF
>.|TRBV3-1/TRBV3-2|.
CASSQGWWGTEYYEQYF
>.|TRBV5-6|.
CASSSGRINQPQHF
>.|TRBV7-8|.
CASSFSRADTEAFF
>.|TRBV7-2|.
CASLKGGAQETQYF
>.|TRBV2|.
CASSTGYGNEKLFF
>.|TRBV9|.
CASSVGGTTYEQYF
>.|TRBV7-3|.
CASSLTGRDTEAFF
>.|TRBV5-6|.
CASTLRGSPLHF
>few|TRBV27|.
CASSMTGNYGYTF
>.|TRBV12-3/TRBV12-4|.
CASSPGSNSPLHF
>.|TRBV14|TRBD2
CASSQRTSGNNEQFF
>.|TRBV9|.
CASSGYGVSGNTIYF